This T cell receptor beta chain came from a study of blood T cells in healthy people across ages. Across the whole study: The template switching approach captured approximately one barcoded beta molecule for every two T cells.

A second PCR of about 7 to 12 cycles used a sample-barcoded 5' primer and a J-beta primer mix. Each CDR3 protein is one row after TCRdb ran MiXCR on the 5' RACE reads. The sample includes roughly 2 million distinct CDR3 sequences, 40% to 55% of them seen just once. Study results and limitations: Not knowing donor CMV status may have confounded expanded clonotype changes.

V shed 3 bases and J shed 0 bases, with 3 bases lying between them. Per germline, CDR1 MNHEY and CDR2 SVGAGI. The CDR3 consists of 14 residues. Worth noting for this clonotype: No antigen is known for it.

This chain joins TRBV6-5 and TRBJ1-6; D unclear. The material sequenced was blood. The origin of this receptor is a middle-aged woman in good health. CDR3 sequence: CASSYRSYNSPLHF. The CDR3 coding sequence is TGTGCCAGCAGTTATCGCTCCTATAATTCACCCCTCCACTTT.